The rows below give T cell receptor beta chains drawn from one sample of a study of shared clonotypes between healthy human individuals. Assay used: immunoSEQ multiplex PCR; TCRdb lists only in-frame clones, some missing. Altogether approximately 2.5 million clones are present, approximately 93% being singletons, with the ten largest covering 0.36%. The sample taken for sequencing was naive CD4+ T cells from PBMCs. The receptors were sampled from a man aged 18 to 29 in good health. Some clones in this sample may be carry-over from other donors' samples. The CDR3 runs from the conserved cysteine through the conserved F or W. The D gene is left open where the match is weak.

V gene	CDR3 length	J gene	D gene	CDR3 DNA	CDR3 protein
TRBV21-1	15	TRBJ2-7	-	TGTGCCAGCAGCTTGGTGGCGGGAGGGCCAGACGAGCAGTACTTC	CASSLVAGGPDEQYF
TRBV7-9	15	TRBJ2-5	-	TGTGCCAGCAGCTCCGCTCCGGGGATGTCAGAGACCCAGTACTTC	CASSSAPGMSETQYF
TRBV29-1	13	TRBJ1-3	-	TGCAGCGTTGGAGGTCTCTCTGGAAACACCATATATTTT	CSVGGLSGNTIYF
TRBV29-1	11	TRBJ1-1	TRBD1	TGCAGCGTTGAAAGGGACAGGGGGCGTGCTTTT	CSVERDRGRAF
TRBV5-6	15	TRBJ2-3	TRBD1	TGTGCCAGCTATAGAAAGGACAGGGTCACAGATACGCAGTATTTT	CASYRKDRVTDTQYF
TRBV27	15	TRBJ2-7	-	TGTGCCAGCGGCGACCAGGGAGCCCTCTCCTACGAGCAGTACTTC	CASGDQGALSYEQYF
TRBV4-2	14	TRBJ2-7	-	TGTGCCAGCAGCCAACGAGGGAGCTCCTACGAGCAGTACTTC	CASSQRGSSYEQYF
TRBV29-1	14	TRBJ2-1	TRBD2	TGCAGCGTCATAGCGGGAGGGGTTAGAAATGAGCAGTTCTTC	CSVIAGGVRNEQFF
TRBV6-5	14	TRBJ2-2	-	TGTGCCAGCAGTTTTGTACCCCAAACCGGGGAGCTGTTTTTT	CASSFVPQTGELFF
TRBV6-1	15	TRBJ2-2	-	TGTGCCAGCAGTGAGACAGCATCGAACACCGGGGAGCTGTTTTTT	CASSETASNTGELFF